This TCR beta chain comes out of a study of T cell responses to AZD1222 COVID-19 vaccine. General study points: Samples come after the peak T cell response, not at day 14.

The data were produced by immunoSEQ multiplex PCR, yet TCRdb's version contains in-frame clones alone and is incomplete. The sample contains 95,000 to 130,000 clones, roughly 84% of which appear only once. Notes on this clone: The antigen remains unidentified.

The sequenced sample was peripheral blood, obtained on day 0 of AZD1222 vaccination. This clonotype was sampled from an adult in good health.

The DNA of the CDR3 is TGTGCCATCAGTGAGTCGACCGGGACAGATACGCAGTATTTT. Translation: CAISESTGTDTQYF. The chain links TRBV10-3 to TRBJ2-3; no clear D. Trimming shortened V by 0 bases and J by 3 bases, and 7 bases separated the two germline ends. Germline V gene sequence: CDR1 ENHRY, CDR2 SYGVKD. The CDR3 extends over 14 amino acids.